One and the same sample provided the 6 T cell receptor beta chains below, sequenced in a study of early T cells in non-severe SARS-CoV-2 infection. One entry per CDR3 protein results from TCRdb running MiXCR on the 5' RACE reads. The sample yields 80,000 to 95,000 distinct CDR3 sequences, over 9% seen once. Input material: whole blood. The receptors were gathered from an adult who was a healthcare worker with PCR-confirmed SARS-CoV-2 infection or an uninfected control (not recorded which).

J is TRBJ1-5 and V is TRBV12-3 or TRBV12-4, with D perhaps TRBD1 (5 bases). V lost 6 bases and J 7 bases, leaving 13 bases between the germline ends. CDR3 length: 13 residues. CDR3 protein: CASRLGVYQPQHF. The CDR3 DNA follows: TGTGCCAGCAGGCTGGGGGTATACCAGCCCCAGCATTTT.

The chain is built from TRBV10-3 and TRBJ2-3; unclear D gene. Germline V gene lookup returns CDR1 ENHRY and CDR2 SYGVKD. Trimming shortened V by 1 base and J by 3 bases, and 5 bases separated the two germline ends. The length of the CDR3 is 13 residues. CDR3 coding DNA: TGTGCCATCAGTGAGTACGCGACAGATACGCAGTATTTT. This codes for CAISEYATDTQYF.

The CDR3 DNA sequence: TGTGCCATCAGTGTACAGGGAAATCAGCCCCAGCATTTT. This translates into CAISVQGNQPQHF. This sequence joins TRBV10-3 and TRBJ1-5, with a tentative D call TRBD1 (6 bases). Germline V gene data show CDR1 as ENHRY and CDR2 as SYGVKD. V lost 4 bases, J lost 4 bases, and 8 bases lay in between. The CDR3 is 13 residues long.

The table lists this clonotype with a few counts. This CDR3 is CSVEAVTDTQYF. In DNA form, the CDR3 reads TGCAGCGTTGAAGCGGTCACAGATACGCAGTATTTT. This chain links TRBV29-1 with TRBJ2-3; no reliable D call. Per germline, CDR1 SQVTM and CDR2 ANQGSEA. Trimming removed 1 base at V and 2 bases at J, with 4 bases between. The CDR3 sequence is 12 residues long.

The V gene is TRBV29-1, the J gene TRBJ2-4; the D gene is possibly TRBD1 (6 bases). In germline, CDR1 is SQVTM, CDR2 ANQGSEA. The germline V and J ends were trimmed by 7 bases and 3 bases, with 16 bases remaining between them. The CDR3 is made up of 14 amino acids. The DNA of the CDR3 is TGCAGCGCCCGACAGTTCAGGGGCAAAAACATTCAGTACTTC. Its translation is CSARQFRGKNIQYF.

A few counts support this clonotype. The gene calls are TRBV6-5 and TRBJ2-4, with D perhaps matching TRBD1 or TRBD2 (6 bases each). V lost 5 bases, J lost 6 bases, and 17 bases lay in between. The length of the CDR3 is 15 residues. The germline V gene encodes CDR1 MNHEY and CDR2 SVGAGI. The CDR3 region is CASSALGRGRNIQYF. The CDR3 bases are TGTGCCAGCAGTGCCCTGGGACGGGGGCGAAACATTCAGTACTTC.